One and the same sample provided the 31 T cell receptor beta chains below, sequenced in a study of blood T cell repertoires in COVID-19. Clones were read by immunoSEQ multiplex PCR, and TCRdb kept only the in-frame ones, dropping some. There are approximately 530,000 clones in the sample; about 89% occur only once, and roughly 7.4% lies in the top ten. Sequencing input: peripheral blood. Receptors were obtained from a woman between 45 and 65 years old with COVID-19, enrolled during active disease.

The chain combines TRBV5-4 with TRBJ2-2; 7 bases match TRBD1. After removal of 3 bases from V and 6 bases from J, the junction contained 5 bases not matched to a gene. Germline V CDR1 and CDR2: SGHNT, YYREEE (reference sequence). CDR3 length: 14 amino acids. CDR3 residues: CASSSTGFPGELFF. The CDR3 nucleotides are TGTGCCAGCAGCTCGACAGGGTTTCCCGGGGAGCTGTTTTTT.

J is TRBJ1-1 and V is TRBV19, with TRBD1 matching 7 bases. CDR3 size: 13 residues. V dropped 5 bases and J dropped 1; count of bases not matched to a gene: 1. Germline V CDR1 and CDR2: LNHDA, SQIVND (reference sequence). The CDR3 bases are TGTGCCAGTAGTGACAGGGCGAACACTGAAGCTTTCTTT. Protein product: CASSDRANTEAFF.

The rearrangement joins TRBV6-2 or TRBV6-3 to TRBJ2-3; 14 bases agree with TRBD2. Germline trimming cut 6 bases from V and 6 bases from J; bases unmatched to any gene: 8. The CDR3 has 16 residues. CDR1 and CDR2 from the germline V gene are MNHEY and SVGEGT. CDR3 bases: TGTGCCAGCAGCCATATGACTAGCGGGGGGGCGGATACGCAGTATTTT. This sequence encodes CASSHMTSGGADTQYF.

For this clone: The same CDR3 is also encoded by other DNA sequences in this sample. CDR3 in DNA: TGTGCCAGCAGCTTCGGGACAGCTAATGAAAAACTGTTTTTT. Its translation is CASSFGTANEKLFF. This rearrangement joins TRBV5-6 to TRBJ1-4; 7 bases are shared with TRBD1. This CDR3 has 14 residues. With 2 bases clipped from V and 3 bases from J, the junction kept 1 base outside the gene matches. Germline assignment: CDR1 SGHDT and CDR2 YYEEEE.

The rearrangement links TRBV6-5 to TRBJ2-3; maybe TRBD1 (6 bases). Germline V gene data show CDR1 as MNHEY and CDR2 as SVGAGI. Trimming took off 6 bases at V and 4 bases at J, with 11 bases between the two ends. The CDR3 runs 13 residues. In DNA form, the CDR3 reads TGTGCCAGCAGGTTGGACAGTTCAGATACGCAGTATTTT. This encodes CASRLDSSDTQYF.

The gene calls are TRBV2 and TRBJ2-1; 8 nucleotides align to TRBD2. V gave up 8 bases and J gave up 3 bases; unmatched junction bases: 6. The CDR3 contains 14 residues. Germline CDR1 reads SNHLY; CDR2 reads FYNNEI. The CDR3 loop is CASQRGPIYNEQFF. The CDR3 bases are TGTGCCAGCCAGCGGGGGCCAATCTACAATGAGCAGTTCTTC.

For the CDR3, the DNA is TGTGCTAGTGTCCGGTCGGGGACGGGACAGGGGTCCGATGAGCAGTTCTTC. Residues: CASVRSGTGQGSDEQFF. The chain combines TRBV12-5 with TRBJ2-1; TRBD1 aligns across 10 bases. CDR3 length: 17 amino acids. Germline V gene data show CDR1 as LGHNT and CDR2 as FRNRAP. The ends lost 7 bases at V and 8 bases at J; junction bases unmatched: 17.

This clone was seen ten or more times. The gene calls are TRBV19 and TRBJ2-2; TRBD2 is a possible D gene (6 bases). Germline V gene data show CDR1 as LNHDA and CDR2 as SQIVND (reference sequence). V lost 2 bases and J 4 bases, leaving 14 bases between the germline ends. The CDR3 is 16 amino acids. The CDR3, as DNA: TGTGCCAGTAGTATAAGTGGGACTTTAGGCACCGGGGAGCTGTTTTTT. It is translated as CASSISGTLGTGELFF.

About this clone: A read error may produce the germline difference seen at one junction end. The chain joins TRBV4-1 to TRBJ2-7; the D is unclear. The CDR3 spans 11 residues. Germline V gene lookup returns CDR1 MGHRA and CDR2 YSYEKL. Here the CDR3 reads CASSQEGPVFF. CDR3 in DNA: TGCGCCAGCAGCCAAGAGGGCCCCGTCTTCTTC.

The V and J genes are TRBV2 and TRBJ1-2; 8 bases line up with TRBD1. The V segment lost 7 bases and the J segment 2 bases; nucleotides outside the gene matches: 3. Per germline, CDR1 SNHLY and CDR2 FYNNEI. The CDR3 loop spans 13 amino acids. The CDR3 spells CASMRQGNYGYTF. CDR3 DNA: TGTGCCAGCATGAGACAGGGGAACTATGGCTACACCTTC.

CDR3 protein: CASSEEGQGYYGYTF. The CDR3 DNA sequence: TGTGCCAGCAGTGAAGAGGGACAGGGGTACTATGGCTACACCTTC. V usage is TRBV6-1 and J usage is TRBJ1-2, with 10 bases aligning to TRBD1. This CDR3 has 15 amino acids. The V gene end was trimmed by 1 base and the J gene end by 3 bases; junction bases not matched to a gene: 2. Germline V lookup: CDR1 MNHNS, CDR2 SASEGT.

This chain's CDR3 is CASSYSRSSGELFF. As DNA, the CDR3 is TGTGCCAGCAGTTACTCGAGATCGTCCGGGGAGCTGTTTTTT. V gene TRBV6-5 combines with J gene TRBJ2-2; D gene unclear. This CDR3 is built from 14 residues. V gave up 0 bases and J gave up 6 bases, with 8 bases separating them. CDR1 and CDR2 from the germline V gene are MNHEY and SVGAGI.

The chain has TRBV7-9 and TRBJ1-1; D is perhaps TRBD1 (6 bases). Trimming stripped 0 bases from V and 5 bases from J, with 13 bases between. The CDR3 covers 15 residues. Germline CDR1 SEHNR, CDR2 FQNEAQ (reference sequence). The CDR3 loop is CASSLALGAGTEAFF. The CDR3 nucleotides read TGTGCCAGCAGCTTAGCGCTGGGGGCAGGGACTGAAGCTTTCTTT. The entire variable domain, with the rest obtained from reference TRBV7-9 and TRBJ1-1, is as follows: DTGVSQNPRHKITKRGQNVTFRCDPISEHNRLYWYRQTLGQGPEFLTYFQNEAQLEKSRLLSDRFSAERPKGSFSTLEIQRTEQGDSAMYLCASSLALGAGTEAFFGQGTRLTVV.

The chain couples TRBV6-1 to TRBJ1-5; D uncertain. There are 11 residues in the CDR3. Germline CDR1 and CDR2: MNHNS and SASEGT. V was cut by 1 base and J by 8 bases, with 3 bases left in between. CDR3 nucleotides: TGTGCCAGCAGTGAAGTAGAGCCCCAGCATTTT. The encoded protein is CASSEVEPQHF.

In nucleotides, the CDR3 is TGTGCCAGCAGCCAACAGGGGGGCTACGAGCAGTACTTC. Its protein product is CASSQQGGYEQYF. V and J are TRBV6-5 and TRBJ2-7, with 8 positions matching TRBD1. The V segment lost 6 bases and the J segment 3 bases; nucleotides outside the gene matches: 4. The length of the CDR3 is 13 residues. CDR1 and CDR2 (germline): MNHEY, SVGAGI.

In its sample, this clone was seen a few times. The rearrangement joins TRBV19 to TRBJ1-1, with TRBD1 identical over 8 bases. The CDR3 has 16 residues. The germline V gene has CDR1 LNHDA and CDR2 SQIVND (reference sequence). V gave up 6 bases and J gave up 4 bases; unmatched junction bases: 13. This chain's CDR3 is CASRLTPGGTGTEAFF. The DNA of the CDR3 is TGTGCCAGTAGACTTACCCCAGGGGGCACAGGCACTGAAGCTTTCTTT.

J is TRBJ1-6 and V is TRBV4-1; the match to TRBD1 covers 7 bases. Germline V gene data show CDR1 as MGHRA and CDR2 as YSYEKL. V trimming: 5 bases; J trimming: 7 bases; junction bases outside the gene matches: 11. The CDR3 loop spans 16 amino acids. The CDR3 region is CASSFSGDRVNSPLHF. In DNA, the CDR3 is TGCGCCAGCAGCTTCAGTGGGGACAGAGTAAATTCACCCCTCCACTTT.

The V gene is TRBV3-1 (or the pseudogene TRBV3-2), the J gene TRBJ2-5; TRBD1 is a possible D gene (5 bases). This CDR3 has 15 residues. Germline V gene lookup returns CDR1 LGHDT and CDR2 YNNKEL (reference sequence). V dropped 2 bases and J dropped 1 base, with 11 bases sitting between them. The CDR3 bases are TGTGCCAGCAGCCAACAAGCAGGGCCCCAAGAGACCCAGTACTTC. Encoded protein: CASSQQAGPQETQYF.

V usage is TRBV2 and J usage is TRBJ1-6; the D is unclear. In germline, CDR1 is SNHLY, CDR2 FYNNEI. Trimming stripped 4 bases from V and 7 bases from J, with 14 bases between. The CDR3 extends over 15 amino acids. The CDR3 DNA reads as TGTGCCAGCAGTGCGGACGCGGGAAGAAATTCACCCCTCCACTTT. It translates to CASSADAGRNSPLHF.

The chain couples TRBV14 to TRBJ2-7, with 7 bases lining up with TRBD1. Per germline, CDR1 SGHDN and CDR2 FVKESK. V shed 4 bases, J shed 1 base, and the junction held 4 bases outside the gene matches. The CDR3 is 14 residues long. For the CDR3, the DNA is TGTGCCAGCAGCCGGACAGGCCCTTCCTACGAGCAGTACTTC. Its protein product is CASSRTGPSYEQYF.

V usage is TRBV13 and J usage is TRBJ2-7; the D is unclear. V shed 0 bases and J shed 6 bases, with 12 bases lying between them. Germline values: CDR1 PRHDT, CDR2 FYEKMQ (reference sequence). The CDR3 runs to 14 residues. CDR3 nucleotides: TGTGCCAGCAGCTTAGGGGGCGTCTTCTCCGAGCAGTACTTC. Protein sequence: CASSLGGVFSEQYF.

This CDR3 is CASSTRQGGDEQYF. The DNA for the CDR3 is TGTGCCAGCAGTACCCGACAGGGGGGGGACGAGCAGTACTTC. J is TRBJ2-7 and V is TRBV27; the match to TRBD1 covers 9 bases. The J segment lost 5 bases and the V segment lost 5 bases, leaving 7 bases of the junction unmatched. Germline values: CDR1 MNHEY, CDR2 SMNVEV (reference sequence). The CDR3 has 14 residues.

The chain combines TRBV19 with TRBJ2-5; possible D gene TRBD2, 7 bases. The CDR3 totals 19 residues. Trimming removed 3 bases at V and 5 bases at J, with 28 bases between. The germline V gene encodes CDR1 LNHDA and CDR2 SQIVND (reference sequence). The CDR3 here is CASSIVTGGPKNKMETQYF. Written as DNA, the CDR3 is TGTGCCAGTAGTATTGTAACGGGGGGCCCGAAAAATAAGATGGAGACCCAGTACTTC.

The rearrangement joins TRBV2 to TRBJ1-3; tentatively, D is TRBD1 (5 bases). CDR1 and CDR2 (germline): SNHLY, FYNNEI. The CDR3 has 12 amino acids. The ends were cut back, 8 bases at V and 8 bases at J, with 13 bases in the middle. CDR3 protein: CASSQARDTIYF. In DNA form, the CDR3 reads TGTGCCAGCTCCCAGGCCAGGGACACCATATATTTT.

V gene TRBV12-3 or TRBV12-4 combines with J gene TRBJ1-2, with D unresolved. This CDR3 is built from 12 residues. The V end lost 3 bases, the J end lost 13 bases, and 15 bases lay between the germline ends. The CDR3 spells CASSFVGEGCTF. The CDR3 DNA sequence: TGTGCCAGCAGTTTCGTCGGGGAGGGTTGCACCTTC.

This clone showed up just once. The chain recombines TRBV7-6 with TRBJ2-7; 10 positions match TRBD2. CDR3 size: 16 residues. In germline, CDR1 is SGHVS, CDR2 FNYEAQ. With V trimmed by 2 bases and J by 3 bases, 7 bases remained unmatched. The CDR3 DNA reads TGTGCCAGCAGCTTATATGCTAGCGGGGGTGACTACGAGCAGTACTTC. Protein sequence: CASSLYASGGDYEQYF.

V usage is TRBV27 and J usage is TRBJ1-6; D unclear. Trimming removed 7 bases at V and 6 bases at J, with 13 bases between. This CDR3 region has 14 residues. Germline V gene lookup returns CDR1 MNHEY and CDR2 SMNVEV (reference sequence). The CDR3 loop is CASTGGIGNSPLHF. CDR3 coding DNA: TGTGCCAGCACAGGAGGAATTGGTAATTCACCCCTCCACTTT.

CDR3 bases: TGTGCCAGTAGTATAGATCGGACTTCTTACACAGATACGCAGTATTTT. It specifies CASSIDRTSYTDTQYF. The genes are TRBV19 and TRBJ2-3; TRBD2 might be the D (5 bases). CDR1 is LNHDA, CDR2 SQIVND, per germline (reference sequence). There are 16 residues in the CDR3. Trimming removed 0 bases at V and 2 bases at J, with 12 bases between.

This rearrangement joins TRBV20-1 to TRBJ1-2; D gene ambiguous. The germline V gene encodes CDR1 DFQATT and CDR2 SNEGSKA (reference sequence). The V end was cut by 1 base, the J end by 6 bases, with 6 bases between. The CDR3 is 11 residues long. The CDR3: CSARGVHGYTF. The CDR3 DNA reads TGCAGTGCTAGAGGAGTCCATGGCTACACCTTC.

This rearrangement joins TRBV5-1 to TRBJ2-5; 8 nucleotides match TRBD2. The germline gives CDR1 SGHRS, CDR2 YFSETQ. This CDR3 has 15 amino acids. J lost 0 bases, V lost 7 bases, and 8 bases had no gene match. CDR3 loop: CASGGGRTNQETQYF. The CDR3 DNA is TGCGCCAGCGGGGGCGGGAGGACGAACCAAGAGACCCAGTACTTC.

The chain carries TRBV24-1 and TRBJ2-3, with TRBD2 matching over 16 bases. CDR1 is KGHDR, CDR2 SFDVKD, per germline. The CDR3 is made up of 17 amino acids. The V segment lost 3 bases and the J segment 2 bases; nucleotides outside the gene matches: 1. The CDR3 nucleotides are TGTGCCACCAGTGATGGGACTAGCGGGGGGGACACAGATACGCAGTATTTT. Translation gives CATSDGTSGGDTDTQYF.